Below, 8 T cell receptor beta chains from the same sample are listed, as sequenced in a study of blood T cells in healthy people across ages. Next came a second PCR, run for about 6 to 12 cycles, which used a sample-barcoded 5' primer along with a J-beta primer mix. MiXCR was run by TCRdb on the 5' RACE reads, yielding one entry per CDR3 protein. Here the sample spans around 1,500,000 distinct CDR3 sequences, under 30% being singletons. Sequencing was carried out using blood. These receptors all stem from a woman between 25 and 40 years old in good health.

This clonotype was found a few times. The V and J genes are TRBV5-6 and TRBJ1-2; 8 bases fit TRBD1. The germline gives CDR1 SGHDT, CDR2 YYEEEE. The CDR3 sequence is 15 residues long. V trimming: 0 bases; J trimming: 3 bases; junction bases outside the gene matches: 4. CDR3 protein: CASSLVDRGYYGYTF. The DNA for the CDR3 is TGTGCCAGCAGCTTGGTCGACAGGGGATACTATGGCTACACCTTC.

This clonotype was seen a handful of times. The DNA of the CDR3 is TGTGCCAGCAGCCCACACCCGGGGGATCCAGCTGACAATGAGCAGTTCTTC. Residues: CASSPHPGDPADNEQFF. This chain uses TRBV3-1 with TRBJ2-1; TRBD2 is a possible D gene (6 bases). Germline assignment: CDR1 LGHDT and CDR2 YNNKEL (reference sequence). The V end was cut by 4 bases, the J end by 5 bases, with 21 bases between. CDR3 length: 17 residues.

This clonotype appeared a single time. V is TRBV3-1 and J is TRBJ2-4, with D tentatively TRBD1 (6 bases). Per germline, CDR1 LGHDT and CDR2 YNNKEL (reference sequence). Trimming removed 5 bases at V and 13 bases at J, with 24 bases between. The CDR3 loop spans 15 amino acids. The DNA for the CDR3 is TGTGCCAGCAGCAACCCGGAACAGGGTCGCTATGAGCAGTACTTC. Its protein is CASSNPEQGRYEQYF.

The chain carries TRBV30 and TRBJ1-5, with D unresolved. Trimming removed 2 bases at V and 6 bases at J, with 8 bases between. CDR1 and CDR2 (germline): GTSNPN, SVGIG (reference sequence). The CDR3 sequence is 12 residues long. CDR3 residues: CAWSLGSQPQHF. The DNA for the CDR3 is TGTGCCTGGAGTTTGGGAAGTCAGCCCCAGCATTTT.

The chain combines TRBV29-1 with TRBJ1-2; tentative D call: TRBD1 (5 bases). Germline CDR1 reads SQVTM; CDR2 reads ANQGSEA. CDR3 length equals 11 residues. V lost 6 bases to trimming and J lost 6 bases, with 11 bases between them. This CDR3 reads CSVFRENGYTF. CDR3 in DNA: TGCAGCGTCTTCAGGGAGAATGGCTACACCTTC.

The chain recombines TRBV5-5 with TRBJ1-2; D is unresolved. The ends were cut back, 0 bases at V and 0 bases at J, with 12 bases in the middle. This CDR3 contains 16 residues. Germline V gives CDR1 SGHKS, CDR2 YYEKEE (reference sequence). The CDR3 spells CASSLVPEDSNYGYTF. DNA of the CDR3: TGTGCCAGCAGCTTGGTTCCGGAGGACTCTAACTATGGCTACACCTTC.

V gene TRBV29-1 combines with J gene TRBJ1-1; 10 bases are shared with TRBD1. The CDR3 is 14 residues long. V shed 4 bases and J 10 bases; nucleotides not matched to a gene: 12. The germline V gene encodes CDR1 SQVTM and CDR2 ANQGSEA. CDR3 coding DNA: TGCAGCGTTGGACCGGGACAGGGGATTTCTGGAGCTTTCTTT. As protein: CSVGPGQGISGAFF.

This clonotype was seen only a few times. This sequence joins TRBV6-5 and TRBJ2-7; possibly TRBD2 for D (7 bases). Germline loops: CDR1 MNHEY, CDR2 SVGAGI. The CDR3 runs 14 residues. Trimming stripped 0 bases from V and 3 bases from J, with 9 bases between. The CDR3 region is CASSYSGGHYEQYF. The DNA for the CDR3 is TGTGCCAGCAGTTACTCGGGGGGGCACTACGAGCAGTACTTC.